The 3 T cell receptor beta chains below all came from one sample that was sequenced in a study of beta chain features in type 1 diabetes (dated by TCRdb to the late 2010s). Libraries were prepared through the immunoSEQ multiplex PCR assay. The entire amount of isolated RNA was reverse transcribed using the High Capacity cDNA Reverse Transcription Kit, so the sequenced TCRB transcripts were expressed ones. The table was pulled from immuneACCESS by TCRdb, which kept in-frame rearrangements only. Such tables lose some clones; where checked, under half of the loss comes from unresolved V genes, and the rest has no known cause. The sample table lists 810,000 or so clones, 17% of them with a count of one. The ten top clones hold 0.02% to 0.03% of the sample. Sample: naive CD4+ T cells from blood. This specimen's cell subset or site label, per the study, means: true naive CD4+ T cells. All receptors derive from a woman between 18 and 30 years old in good health.

This clone has a single count. Other DNA sequences of this sample code for an identical CDR3. V and J are TRBV15 and TRBJ1-5, with 10 bases aligning to TRBD1. The J segment lost 6 bases and the V segment lost 3 bases, leaving 2 bases of the junction unmatched. This CDR3 comprises 14 residues. The germline V gene encodes CDR1 LNHNV and CDR2 YYDKDF (reference sequence). The CDR3 is CATSRDRGGQPQHF. As DNA, the CDR3 is TGTGCCACCAGCAGGGACAGGGGGGGTCAGCCCCAGCATTTT.

This clone was found a few times. This chain connects TRBV2 to TRBJ2-7, with D tentatively TRBD1 (6 bases). V lost 10 bases and J lost 2, with 12 bases in between. Per the germline V gene, CDR1 is SNHLY and CDR2 is FYNNEI. This CDR3 has 12 amino acids. For the CDR3, the DNA is TGTGCCACCTCCGGGACACCCTACGAGCAGTACTTC. It translates to CATSGTPYEQYF.

J is TRBJ2-1 and V is TRBV18; 8 positions match TRBD2. Germline CDR1 reads KGHSH; CDR2 reads LQKENI. The J segment lost 1 base and the V segment lost 2 bases, leaving 4 bases of the junction unmatched. The CDR3 has 16 amino acids. CDR3 sequence (DNA): TGTGCCAGCTCACCAGTAGCGGGATCTTCCTACAATGAGCAGTTCTTC. Translation: CASSPVAGSSYNEQFF.